This TCR beta chain was obtained from a study of shared T cell receptors in the human thymus. The trim removed 4 bases at V and 5 bases at J, leaving 3 bases unmatched. The CDR3 has 13 amino acids. CDR1 is SGHDT and CDR2 is YYEEEE in the germline V gene. TCRdb's table, derived via immunoSEQ multiplex PCR, lists solely in-frame clones and lacks some. The table includes roughly 500,000 clones, approximately 80% detected once. This same sample was also part of a study on human thymus T cells. From that paper: Donors were healthy Finnish infants having corrective surgery for congenital heart defects. Thymic and blood repertoires showed apparently biased V and J gene usage. Thymic repertoires of unrelated individuals were reported in related research to overlap highly.

Sequenced material: thymocytes. The chain employs TRBV5-6 and TRBJ1-1; 9 bases are a match to TRBD1. The TCR was taken from a boy in the first two years of life with a congenital heart defect. In DNA, the CDR3 is TGTGCCAGCAGCAGTGACAGGGGGACTGAAGCTTTCTTT. Its translation: CASSSDRGTEAFF.